One sample yielded the 6 T cell receptor beta chains listed below, sequenced in a study of T-cell reconstitution after alpha-beta-depleted transplantation in children. Construction of the TCRbeta library involved unique molecular identifiers. TCRdb reprocessed the PCR reads with MiXCR, giving one entry per CDR3 protein. The sample includes 90,000 to 95,000 distinct CDR3 sequences, more than 9% seen only once; the top ten take approximately 15%. The specimen comprised PBMCs from the stem cell graft donor, sampled from the stem cell graft. The receptors here all came from a human donor who donated a stem cell graft to a child with inherited bone marrow failure.

This clonotype has a count of ten or more. The V gene is TRBV28, the J gene TRBJ2-7, with D possibly TRBD1 on 7 matching bases. V was pared by 5 bases and J by 4 bases, with 15 bases between. Germline V lookup: CDR1 MDHEN, CDR2 SYDVKM. The CDR3 consists of 14 residues. The CDR3 region has the DNA TGTGCCAGCAGTCCAGGATCAGGGGGGTACGAGCAGTACTTC. Translation gives CASSPGSGGYEQYF.

This clonotype was observed many times. The chain uses TRBV19 and TRBJ1-2; 7 bases are a match to TRBD1. The length of the CDR3 is 14 residues. Germline V gene sequence: CDR1 LNHDA, CDR2 SQIVND (reference sequence). J gave up 7 bases and V 6 bases, and 11 bases lay outside the gene matches. CDR3 residues: CASSLGGPKGGYTF. The CDR3 bases are TGTGCCAGTAGCCTAGGGGGCCCGAAGGGTGGCTACACCTTC.

In its sample, this clonotype was seen many times. The chain is built from TRBV20-1 and TRBJ2-1; the D gene is possibly TRBD1 (6 bases). Per the germline V gene, CDR1 is DFQATT and CDR2 is SNEGSKA (reference sequence). The CDR3 has 14 residues. Trimming removed 1 base from V and 4 bases from J, with 11 bases in between. The CDR3 bases are TGCAGTGCTAGAGGTCGTGGGACATACAATGAGCAGTTCTTC. Protein: CSARGRGTYNEQFF.

At least ten counts were recorded for this clonotype. The CDR3 DNA sequence: TGCGCCAGCAGCCTCACCGGGACTAGGTTCTCCTACAATGAGCAGTTCTTC. This gives the protein CASSLTGTRFSYNEQFF. The V and J genes are TRBV5-1 and TRBJ2-1; 8 positions agree with TRBD2. V was pared by 4 bases and J by 0 bases, with 9 bases of the junction left unmatched. CDR1 and CDR2 (germline): SGHRS, YFSETQ. This CDR3 is built from 17 residues.

This clonotype has ten or more counts. The CDR3 is CASSLEPNEQFF. CDR3 in DNA: TGCGCCAGCAGCTTGGAGCCGAATGAGCAGTTCTTC. This chain links TRBV5-1 with TRBJ2-1; D is uncertain. The V and J ends lost 0 bases and 7 bases respectively, with 5 bases between them. CDR1 and CDR2 (germline): SGHRS, YFSETQ. The CDR3 runs to 12 residues. The variable domain in full, with the rest retrieved from reference TRBV5-1 and TRBJ2-1, is KAGVTQTPRYLIKTRGQQVTLSCSPISGHRSVSWYQQTPGQGLQFLFEYFSETQRNKGNFPGRFSGRQFSNSRSEMNVSTLELGDSALYLCASSLEPNEQFFGPGTRLTVL.

This clonotype was seen repeatedly, ten times or more. The chain recombines TRBV5-6 with TRBJ2-4; D may be TRBD2 (6 bases). Germline CDR1 is SGHDT and CDR2 is YYEEEE. V was pared by 4 bases and J by 1 base, with 18 bases between. This CDR3 is 17 amino acids long. CDR3 loop: CASSPMMEGRAKNIQYF. The CDR3 DNA is TGTGCCAGCAGCCCTATGATGGAGGGAAGGGCCAAAAACATTCAGTACTTC.